Presented here are 27 T cell receptor beta chains from one specimen sequenced in a study of blood T cells in healthy people across ages. Primed by a sample-barcoded 5' primer and a J-beta primer mix, a second PCR proceeded for about 6 to 12 cycles. Each CDR3 protein is one row after TCRdb ran MiXCR on the 5' RACE reads. The sample yields about 900,000 distinct CDR3 sequences, about 48% seen once. Sample: blood. All receptors derive from a young man in good health.

The chain uses TRBV6-6 and TRBJ2-7, with TRBD1 matching over 7 bases. Trimming took 4 bases from V and 5 from J; bases not matched to a gene: 8. The CDR3 is made up of 14 amino acids. Germline loops: CDR1 MNHNY, CDR2 SVGAGI (reference sequence). The CDR3 is CASSSTGRAHEQYF. CDR3 coding DNA: TGTGCCAGCAGTTCGACAGGGCGGGCCCACGAGCAGTACTTC.

About this clonotype: This clone may be a read error of a much larger clone one base away. This chain joins TRBV20-1 and TRBJ2-7; no definite D call. The end of the DNA is better explained by TRBJ2-5, so the J call may be wrong. Per the germline V gene, CDR1 is DFQATT and CDR2 is SNEGSKA (reference sequence). The CDR3 is 10 amino acids. The CDR3 coding sequence is TGCAGTGAACAGCAAGAGACCCAGTACTTC. Translation gives CSEQQETQYF.

This chain joins TRBV27 and TRBJ2-7; 9 bases line up with TRBD2. Germline CDR1 is MNHEY and CDR2 is SMNVEV (reference sequence). V shed 1 base, J shed 3 bases, and the junction held 7 bases outside the gene matches. The CDR3 is 16 amino acids. The CDR3 is CASSLWGSGGYYEQYF. The CDR3 DNA follows: TGTGCCAGCAGTTTATGGGGTAGCGGGGGATACTACGAGCAGTACTTC.

This clonotype was recorded only once. The chain joins TRBV11-1 to TRBJ2-1; the D gene could be TRBD1 or TRBD2 (5 bases each). V was cut by 11 bases and J by 0 bases, with 26 bases left in between. The CDR3 is 18 residues long. Germline CDR1 is SGHAT and CDR2 is FQDESV (reference sequence). CDR3 amino acids: CAPRRGSWGTDSYNEQFF. The CDR3 DNA reads as TGTGCCCCGCGTAGAGGAAGCTGGGGGACCGACTCCTACAATGAGCAGTTCTTC.

The genes are TRBV6-1 and TRBJ2-3; no clear D gene. V was shortened by 8 bases and J by 0 bases, with 15 bases between the two germline ends. CDR3 size: 15 residues. CDR1 and CDR2 (germline): MNHNS, SASEGT. Here the CDR3 DNA reads TGTGCCAGCGCCACAATGTCGGCTAGCACAGATACGCAGTATTTT. Translated: CASATMSASTDTQYF.

The rearrangement links TRBV5-8 to TRBJ2-3; 8 positions agree with TRBD2. The CDR3 is made up of 15 amino acids. The V gene end was trimmed by 0 bases and the J gene end by 4 bases; junction bases not matched to a gene: 4. The V gene's germline CDR1 is SGHTS and CDR2 YDEGEE. The DNA of the CDR3 is TGTGCCAGCAGCTTGGCGGGGGGGCTTTCAGATACGCAGTATTTT. Its translation: CASSLAGGLSDTQYF. The whole variable domain, remainder taken from reference TRBV5-8 and TRBJ2-3, is EAGVTQSPTHLIKTRGQQATLRCSPISGHTSVYWYQQALGLGLQFLLWYDEGEERNRGNFPPRFSGRQFPNYSSELNVNALELEDSALYLCASSLAGGLSDTQYFGPGTRLTVL.

This clonotype was picked up a small number of times. V gene TRBV6-5 combines with J gene TRBJ2-1; 9 bases fit TRBD2. The V gene's germline CDR1 is MNHEY and CDR2 SVGAGI. V shed 5 bases and J 0 bases; nucleotides not matched to a gene: 5. This CDR3 has 16 amino acids. The CDR3 is CASSGGLASSYNEQFF. For the CDR3, the DNA is TGTGCCAGCAGTGGGGGACTAGCCAGCTCCTACAATGAGCAGTTCTTC.

The chain is built from TRBV29-1 and TRBJ2-2; 11 bases align to TRBD1. This CDR3 is 14 amino acids long. Trimming took 5 bases from V and 2 from J; bases not matched to a gene: 1. CDR1 is SQVTM and CDR2 is ANQGSEA in the germline V gene. CDR3 loop: CSVRTGGNTGELFF. Written as DNA, the CDR3 is TGCAGCGTTCGGACAGGGGGCAACACCGGGGAGCTGTTTTTT.

This clonotype was counted only a few times. The CDR3 spells CATSDGDSFDTQYF. The CDR3 DNA sequence: TGTGCCACCAGTGATGGGGACAGTTTCGATACGCAGTATTTT. The rearrangement uses TRBV24-1 and TRBJ2-3; TRBD1 aligns across 7 bases. CDR1 KGHDR and CDR2 SFDVKD come from the germline V gene. The length of the CDR3 is 14 residues. Unmatched junction bases numbered 5, after V lost 3 bases and J lost 6 bases.

The chain is built from TRBV21-1 and TRBJ2-7; whether TRBD2, the table's D call, matches the DNA was not checked. TRBV21-1 is classified as a pseudogene. CDR3 length: 14 amino acids. The chain's CDR3 is CASRLAGVTYEQYF. CDR3 DNA sequence: TGTGCCAGCCGACTAGCGGGGGTGACCTACGAGCAGTACTTC.

There are a few counts of this clonotype. V usage is TRBV9 and J usage is TRBJ2-1; possibly TRBD1 for D (5 bases). Germline CDR1 is SGDLS and CDR2 is YYNGEE. The length of the CDR3 is 16 residues. The V end was cut by 0 bases, the J end by 4 bases, with 14 bases between. As DNA, the CDR3 is TGTGCCAGCAGCGTAGGCAGGTCAGGGTCGTACAATGAGCAGTTCTTC. Its translation: CASSVGRSGSYNEQFF.

This clonotype appeared a few times. This rearrangement joins TRBV7-9 to TRBJ2-4; D ambiguous. Trimming pared 5 bases from V and 14 bases from J, leaving 19 bases between. CDR1 is SEHNR and CDR2 is FQNEAQ in the germline V gene (reference sequence). The length of the CDR3 is 13 residues. This CDR3 reads CASSASSSYEKYF. CDR3 nucleotide sequence: TGTGCCAGCAGCGCGAGCAGTTCCTACGAGAAGTACTTC.

The gene calls are TRBV2 and TRBJ2-5, with D unclear. V was cut by 6 bases and J by 1 base, with 12 bases left in between. Germline CDR1 SNHLY, CDR2 FYNNEI. The CDR3 extends over 14 amino acids. The CDR3 protein is CASSVGRTQETQYF. The CDR3 bases are TGTGCCAGCAGCGTGGGAAGAACCCAAGAGACCCAGTACTTC.

The chain carries TRBV12-3 or TRBV12-4 and TRBJ2-1; D may correspond to TRBD1 or TRBD2 (7 bases each). The V end lost 10 bases, the J end lost 0 bases, and 16 bases lay between the germline ends. The CDR3 loop spans 15 amino acids. CDR3 nucleotides: TGTGCCACCGGAGGGGGGGACAGCTCCTACAATGAGCAGTTCTTC. Translated: CATGGGDSSYNEQFF.

DNA for the CDR3: TGTGCCAGCAGCCAAGGACGGAACCTTAATTCACCCCTCCACTTT. As protein: CASSQGRNLNSPLHF. V is TRBV4-2 and J is TRBJ1-6; D is uncertain. Germline V gene data show CDR1 as LGHNA and CDR2 as YNFKEQ. The CDR3 totals 15 residues. The V end lost 1 base, the J end lost 6 bases, and 10 bases lay between the germline ends.

This clonotype has a handful of counts. The chain carries TRBV20-1 and TRBJ2-1; D remains unclear. Looked up from germline, CDR1 is DFQATT and CDR2 is SNEGSKA (reference sequence). Trimming took off 3 bases at V and 5 bases at J, with 5 bases between the two ends. The CDR3 extends over 11 amino acids. The CDR3 loop reads CSARDDNEQFF. CDR3 in DNA: TGCAGTGCTAGGGACGACAATGAGCAGTTCTTC.

The chain joins TRBV24-1 to TRBJ2-7; D gene uncertain. Trimming removed 0 bases at V and 6 bases at J, with 2 bases between. The CDR3 is 11 amino acids. Per the germline V gene, CDR1 is KGHDR and CDR2 is SFDVKD. This CDR3 reads CATSDLGEQYF. The CDR3 DNA reads as TGTGCCACCAGTGATTTGGGCGAGCAGTACTTC.

The gene calls are TRBV4-3 and TRBJ1-2; unclear D gene. In germline, CDR1 is LGHNA, CDR2 YSLEER. The V end was cut by 0 bases, the J end by 0 bases, with 8 bases between. The CDR3 contains 15 residues. Here the CDR3 DNA reads TGCGCCAGCAGCCAAGATGCGGCAGCTAACTATGGCTACACCTTC. Residues: CASSQDAAANYGYTF.

The chain uses TRBV9 and TRBJ2-1, with a tentative D call TRBD1 (6 bases). The germline V gene encodes CDR1 SGDLS and CDR2 YYNGEE. This CDR3 is 15 amino acids long. V was trimmed by 0 bases and J by 7 bases, leaving 14 bases between them. CDR3: CASSVAAVRGNEQFF. In nucleotides, the CDR3 is TGTGCCAGCAGCGTAGCCGCCGTGAGGGGGAATGAGCAGTTCTTC.

The chain joins TRBV4-1 to TRBJ2-3; 9 nucleotides match TRBD2. J lost 6 bases, V lost 0 bases, and 4 bases had no gene match. This CDR3 has 15 amino acids. CDR1 and CDR2 from the germline V gene are MGHRA and YSYEKL. The CDR3, as DNA: TGCGCCAGCAGCCAAGATTACGGACTAGCGGATACGCAGTATTTT. Protein: CASSQDYGLADTQYF.

V usage is TRBV30 and J usage is TRBJ2-3; D may be TRBD1 (5 bases). Trimming shortened V by 1 base and J by 7 bases, and 15 bases separated the two germline ends. The CDR3 runs to 14 residues. Germline CDR1 GTSNPN, CDR2 SVGIG (reference sequence). In DNA form, the CDR3 reads TGTGCCTGGAGTGCCGGCAGGGTAAAAAATACGCAGTATTTT. Its protein product is CAWSAGRVKNTQYF.

The chain uses TRBV5-5 and TRBJ2-5, with D tentatively TRBD1 or TRBD2 (6 bases each). The DNA end favors TRBJ2-7, so the J call may be wrong. Germline V lookup: CDR1 SGHKS, CDR2 YYEKEE (reference sequence). This CDR3 is 14 amino acids long. CDR3 region: CASSDGGGYYEQYF. CDR3 nucleotides: TGTGCCAGCAGCGACGGAGGGGGATACTACGAGCAGTACTTC.

V and J are TRBV7-9 and TRBJ2-3; D gene ambiguous. V lost 11 bases, J lost 1 base, and 7 bases lay in between. CDR1 and CDR2 from the germline V gene are SEHNR and FQNEAQ (reference sequence). The CDR3 contains 11 residues. The CDR3 is CAPWGTDTQYF. The DNA of the CDR3 is TGTGCCCCTTGGGGCACAGATACGCAGTATTTT.

The rearrangement links TRBV12-3 or TRBV12-4 to TRBJ1-6, with 9 bases aligning to TRBD1. J gave up 10 bases and V 4 bases, and 5 bases lay outside the gene matches. This CDR3 comprises 14 residues. This CDR3 is CASSSGTGISPLHF. CDR3 DNA: TGTGCCAGCAGTTCCGGGACAGGGATATCACCCCTCCACTTT.

On this clonotype itself: This may be a read error: a much more frequent sequence differs by one nucleotide. The rearrangement links TRBV4-2 to TRBJ1-5; perhaps TRBD1 as D (6 bases). CDR1 is LGHNA, CDR2 YNFKEQ, per germline. CDR3 length equals 15 residues. Trimming removed 3 bases from V and 9 bases from J, with 18 bases in between. The CDR3 region is CASSQHRASGRPQHF. The CDR3 region has the DNA TGTGCCAGCAGCCAGCACAGGGCCTCGGGGCGGCCCCAGCATTTT.

This sequence joins TRBV3-1 and TRBJ1-6; possible D gene TRBD1, 6 bases. V lost 1 base, J lost 7 bases, and 11 bases lay in between. This CDR3 is built from 15 residues. Germline-derived CDR1 and CDR2 are LGHDT and YNNKEL (reference sequence). CDR3 DNA: TGTGCCAGCAGCCAAGGGACAGTAGCCAATTCACCCCTCCACTTT. This codes for CASSQGTVANSPLHF.

The gene calls are TRBV6-5 and TRBJ1-2, with D unclear. The germline V gene encodes CDR1 MNHEY and CDR2 SVGAGI. V shed 5 bases and J shed 6 bases, with 13 bases lying between them. The CDR3 length is 13 residues. In DNA form, the CDR3 reads TGTGCCAGCAGTGCTTCGGGGATGAATGGCTACACCTTC. As protein: CASSASGMNGYTF.